This TCR beta chain appears in the sequencing data of a study of CD8 T cells in ankylosing spondylitis (dated by TCRdb to 2017 to 2019). Study-wide context: To find TCR variants linked to disease, the study profiled T cell receptor beta repertoires in ankylosing spondylitis patients and healthy donors. The full study cohort was made up of about 25 ankylosing spondylitis patients and fewer than 120 healthy donors. Peripheral blood was sampled, and synovial fluid was additionally collected from ankylosing spondylitis patients.

About this clonotype itself: Its antigen target is currently unknown. No much larger clone exists at a distance of one base, and base qualities are not known.

Study-wide findings and limitations: Some of the motif variants had been reported before in the synovial fluid and blood of reactive arthritis patients, a finding that suggests common disease-initiation mechanisms. Blood from ankylosing spondylitis patients appeared to be characterized by a TCR beta motif made up of 8 or 9 highly homologous amino acid variants. A CD8+ phenotype was shown by the disease-linked clones, which were found at relatively low frequencies in peripheral blood. According to the report, matched synovial fluid samples from ankylosing spondylitis patients were significantly enriched for the disease-linked clones.

This sample was sequenced with an Illumina HiSeq 2500. Quantitative 5'-RACE with molecular barcodes was the method used to prepare the TCR beta libraries. Processing in the source paper ran as follows. To identify disease-linked TCR variants, a new computational method was used, one built on a probabilistic model of VDJ rearrangement. Starting from the raw public reads, TCRdb applied fastp trimming at Q25, assembled clones with MiXCR and retained in-frame beta chains. Duplicate CDR3 protein sequences are folded into a single record with the most common DNA and genes. The authors' filters were not applied to this entry. The sample profile shows roughly 260,000 distinct CDR3 sequences; over 15% of them were found once. The ten largest clones represent about 8% of the sample. Material: blood, either unsorted or a sorted T cell fraction (not recorded which). The TCR was taken from a male donor with ankylosing spondylitis or in good health (not recorded which).

In nucleotide form, the sequence is TGTGCCAGCAGCCAAGCTATTAGCGGGGGTTACGCAGATACGCAGTATTTT. It encodes CASSQAISGGYADTQYF. The V and J genes are TRBV4-2 and TRBJ2-3; 9 junctional bases match TRBD2. The germline V gene specifies LGHNA as CDR1 and YNFKEQ as CDR2. From cysteine to phenylalanine, the CDR3 is 17 amino acids long. Only CDR3 DNA remains: 51 bases, in frame from the first base. V is cut back by 1 base and J by 4 bases, with 9 bases in the junction unmatched.